This is a list of T cell receptor beta chains from one sample in a study of control samples from healthy donors and cancer patients. TCRdb's copy holds only in-frame clones and misses some; the assay was immunoSEQ multiplex PCR. The table includes roughly 150,000 clones, 85% to 95% detected once. The sequenced sample was blood. The source is a middle-aged man in good health. CDR3s include the opening cysteine and the closing phenylalanine or tryptophan. A D gene is named only where the DNA matches it firmly. Some rows have no size entry. The others give once, few or many, or a class for an expanded clone.

J,V,D,size,CDR3,DNA
TRBJ1-5,TRBV5-6,TRBD1,-,CASSWGQASNQPQHF,TGTGCCAGCAGCTGGGGACAGGCTAGCAATCAGCCCCAGCATTTT
TRBJ2-7,TRBV20-1,TRBD2,-,CSASPDMASGRAYEQYF,TGCAGTGCTAGTCCCGATATGGCTAGCGGGAGGGCCTACGAGCAGTACTTC
TRBJ2-5,TRBV5-1,-,-,CASSLARGVTLETQYF,TGCGCCAGCAGCTTGGCCAGGGGAGTTACTTTGGAGACCCAGTACTTC
TRBJ2-1,TRBV24-1,TRBD2,-,CATSESGGRVNEQFF,TGTGCCACCAGTGAGAGCGGGGGCCGGGTCAATGAGCAGTTCTTC
TRBJ2-3,TRBV5-1,TRBD2,-,CASSIRPSGTTTDTQYF,TGCGCCAGCAGCATCAGACCTAGCGGGACGACCACAGATACGCAGTATTTT
TRBJ2-7,TRBV6-5,TRBD1,-,CASNRGNYEQYF,TGTGCCAGCAACAGGGGGAACTACGAGCAGTACTTC
TRBJ2-4,TRBV18,-,-,CASSPAGLDKNIQYF,TGTGCCAGCTCTCCGGCGGGGTTGGACAAAAACATTCAGTACTTC
TRBJ1-2,TRBV30,-,-,CAWSTPRQANYGYTF,TGTGCCTGGAGTACACCGAGACAGGCAAACTATGGCTACACCTTC
TRBJ1-1,TRBV9,TRBD1,-,CASSNRGGTEAFF,TGTGCCAGCAGTAACAGGGGTGGGACTGAAGCTTTCTTT
TRBJ2-1,TRBV6-6,-,-,CASTSLVHSSYNEQFF,TGTGCCAGCACTTCTCTCGTGCACTCCTCCTACAATGAGCAGTTCTTC
TRBJ2-7,TRBV15,TRBD2,few,CATSRAKGLADSQYF,TGTGCCACCAGCAGAGCAAAGGGACTAGCGGACTCGCAGTACTTC
TRBJ2-1,TRBV9,-,-,CASSVDPGAYNEQFF,TGTGCCAGCAGCGTAGACCCGGGAGCTTACAATGAGCAGTTCTTC
TRBJ2-6,TRBV19,-,few,CASRGQIHRGANVLTF,TGTGCCAGCAGAGGGCAAATACATAGGGGGGCCAACGTCCTGACTTTC
TRBJ1-6,TRBV28,TRBD1,-,CASSQTGTGRNSPLHF,TGTGCCAGCAGCCAAACCGGGACAGGCAGGAATTCACCCCTCCACTTT
TRBJ1-1,TRBV4-1,TRBD1,-,CASSLGRTGTGNTEAFF,TGCGCCAGCAGCTTAGGCCGTACCGGGACAGGAAACACTGAAGCTTTCTTT
TRBJ1-1,TRBV5-1,-,-,CASSLATASGDEAFF,TGCGCCAGCAGCTTGGCCACAGCATCCGGGGATGAAGCTTTCTTT
TRBJ2-7,TRBV7-9,-,-,CASSLLYEQYF,TGTGCCAGCTCGCTACTTTACGAGCAGTACTTC
TRBJ1-5,TRBV28,TRBD1,-,CASSFTGGGNQPQHF,TGTGCCAGCAGTTTCACAGGGGGAGGCAATCAGCCCCAGCATTTT
TRBJ1-3,TRBV10-3,-,-,CAISGRLGGASSGNTIYF,TGTGCCATCAGTGGAAGACTGGGCGGCGCGAGCTCTGGAAACACCATATATTTT
TRBJ2-1,TRBV28,TRBD2,-,CASRYGTSGTYNEQFF,TGTGCCAGCCGTTACGGGACTAGCGGGACCTACAATGAGCAGTTCTTC
TRBJ1-1,TRBV5-1,-,-,CASSLDTASLNTEAFF,TGCGCCAGCAGCTTGGACACAGCTTCCCTGAACACTGAAGCTTTCTTT
TRBJ2-1,TRBV6-6,-,-,CASSYTSYNEQFF,TGTGCCAGCAGTTACACCTCCTACAATGAGCAGTTCTTC
TRBJ2-7,TRBV28,-,-,CASSLQGYEQYF,TGTGCCAGCAGTCTACAGGGCTACGAGCAGTACTTC
TRBJ2-7,TRBV19,-,-,CASSADYEQYF,TGTGCCAGTAGTGCCGACTACGAGCAGTACTTC
TRBJ2-1,TRBV18,-,-,CASSPPIGTTSYNEQFF,TGTGCCAGCTCACCACCGATCGGGACCACCTCCTACAATGAGCAGTTCTTC
TRBJ2-3,TRBV19,-,-,CASSIGLDYQADTQYF,TGTGCCAGTAGTATAGGTTTGGACTATCAGGCAGATACGCAGTATTTT
TRBJ1-5,TRBV19,TRBD1,-,CASSIFQGDQPQHF,TGTGCCAGTAGTATTTTTCAGGGGGACCAGCCCCAGCATTTT
TRBJ1-2,TRBV6-1,-,once,CASSESPQWDGYTF,TGTGCCAGCAGTGAATCTCCACAGTGGGATGGCTACACCTTC
TRBJ1-2,TRBV7-2,TRBD1,-,CASSFGQGALGYTF,TGTGCCAGCAGCTTTGGACAGGGGGCTCTTGGCTACACCTTC
TRBJ2-7,TRBV29-1,TRBD1,-,CSVLARDRSYEQYF,TGCAGCGTTCTCGCCCGGGACAGAAGCTACGAGCAGTACTTC
TRBJ1-1,TRBV5-6,-,-,CASSLDPGSSLEAFF,TGTGCCAGCAGCTTGGACCCAGGGTCGTCCCTTGAAGCTTTCTTT
TRBJ1-1,TRBV5-1,-,-,CASSAAGDTEAFF,TGCGCCAGCAGCGCGGCAGGCGACACTGAAGCTTTCTTT
TRBJ2-1,TRBV4-2,-,-,CASSLNIGNEQFF,TGTGCCAGCAGCCTTAACATAGGCAATGAGCAGTTCTTC
TRBJ1-2,TRBV28,-,-,CASSLGSPHYGYTF,TGTGCCAGCAGCTTAGGCTCTCCCCACTATGGCTACACCTTC
TRBJ2-1,TRBV10-1,TRBD2,-,CASSSGGSYNEQFF,TGCGCCAGCAGCAGCGGGGGATCCTACAATGAGCAGTTCTTC
TRBJ2-3,TRBV10-1,-,-,CASSDYSDTQYF,TGCGCCAGCAGTGACTATTCAGATACGCAGTATTTT
TRBJ2-5,TRBV3-1/TRBV3-2,-,-,CASSQPPGWETQYF,TGTGCCAGCAGCCAGCCCCCGGGCTGGGAGACCCAGTACTTC
TRBJ2-2,TRBV2,-,-,CASTGDTGELFF,TGTGCCAGCACAGGGGACACCGGGGAGCTGTTTTTT
TRBJ1-2,TRBV21-1,-,-,CASHSSRIYGYTF,TGTGCCAGCCATTCGTCCCGGATCTATGGCTACACCTTC
TRBJ1-5,TRBV7-9,TRBD1,many,CASSQPGQRQPQHF,TGTGCCAGCAGCCAACCGGGACAGAGGCAGCCCCAGCATTTT
TRBJ2-5,TRBV5-1,-,-,CASSPQETQYF,TGCGCCAGCAGCCCGCAAGAGACCCAGTACTTC
TRBJ2-1,TRBV20-1,-,-,CSASRNNEQFF,TGCAGTGCTTCTAGGAACAATGAGCAGTTCTTC
TRBJ1-4,TRBV5-8,-,-,CASSLELGTNEKLFF,TGTGCCAGCAGCTTGGAGCTGGGAACTAATGAAAAACTGTTTTTT
TRBJ2-2,TRBV3-1/TRBV3-2,-,once,CASRLQGNTGELFF,TGTGCCAGCAGGCTACAGGGGAACACCGGGGAGCTGTTTTTT
TRBJ1-3,TRBV27,-,-,CASRMGNTIYF,TGTGCCAGCAGGATGGGAAACACCATATATTTT
TRBJ2-1,TRBV19,-,-,CASSIMLGDEQFF,TGTGCCAGTAGTATCATGTTGGGTGATGAGCAGTTCTTC
TRBJ2-5,TRBV25-1,-,-,CASSQEWGETQYF,TGTGCCAGCAGCCAAGAATGGGGGGAGACCCAGTACTTC
TRBJ1-1,TRBV19,-,-,CASSIRGSEAFF,TGTGCCAGTAGTATACGGGGGAGCGAAGCTTTCTTT
TRBJ2-7,TRBV15,-,-,CATSRERSSYEQYF,TGTGCCACCAGCAGAGAGCGGAGCTCCTACGAGCAGTACTTC
TRBJ1-2,TRBV27,-,-,CASSSLARGPNYGYTF,TGTGCCAGCAGTTCATTGGCCCGCGGGCCGAACTATGGCTACACCTTC
TRBJ2-1,TRBV6-5,TRBD1,-,CASETGQGRNEQFF,TGTGCCAGCGAAACCGGACAGGGCCGGAATGAGCAGTTCTTC
TRBJ2-7,TRBV5-4,-,-,CASSPQSRSYEQYF,TGTGCCAGCAGCCCACAATCAAGGTCATACGAGCAGTACTTC
TRBJ2-7,TRBV3-1/TRBV3-2,-,-,CASSQDLRQAYEQYF,TGTGCCAGCAGCCAAGACCTTCGGCAGGCCTACGAGCAGTACTTC